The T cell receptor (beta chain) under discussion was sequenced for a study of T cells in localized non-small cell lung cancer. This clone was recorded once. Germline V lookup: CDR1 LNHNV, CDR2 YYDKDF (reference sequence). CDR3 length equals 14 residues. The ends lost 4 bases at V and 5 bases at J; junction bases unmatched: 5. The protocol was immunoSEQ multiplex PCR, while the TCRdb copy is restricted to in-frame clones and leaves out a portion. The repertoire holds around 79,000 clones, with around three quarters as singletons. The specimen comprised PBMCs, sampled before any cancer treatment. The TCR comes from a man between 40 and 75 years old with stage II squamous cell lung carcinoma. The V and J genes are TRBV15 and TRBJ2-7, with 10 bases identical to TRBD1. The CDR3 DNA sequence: TGTGCCACCAGCAAGACAGGGGGCCTCGACGAGCAGTACTTC. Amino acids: CATSKTGGLDEQYF. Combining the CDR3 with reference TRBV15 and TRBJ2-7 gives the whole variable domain DAMVIQNPRYQVTQFGKPVTLSCSQTLNHNVMYWYQQKSSQAPKLLFHYYDKDFNNEADTPDNFQSRRPNTSFCFLDIRSPGLGDTAMYLCATSKTGGLDEQYFGPGTRLTVT.